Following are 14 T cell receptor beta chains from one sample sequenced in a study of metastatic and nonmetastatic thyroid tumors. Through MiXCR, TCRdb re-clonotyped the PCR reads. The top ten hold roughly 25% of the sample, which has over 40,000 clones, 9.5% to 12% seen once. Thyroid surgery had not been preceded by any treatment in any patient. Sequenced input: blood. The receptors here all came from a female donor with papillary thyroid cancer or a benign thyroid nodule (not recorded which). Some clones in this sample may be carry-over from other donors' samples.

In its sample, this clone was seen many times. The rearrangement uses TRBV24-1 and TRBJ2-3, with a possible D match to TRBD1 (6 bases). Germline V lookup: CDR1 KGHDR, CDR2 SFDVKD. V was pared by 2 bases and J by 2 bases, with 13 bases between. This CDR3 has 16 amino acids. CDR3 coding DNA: TGTGCCACCAGTGATTCTCCCGCAGGGGCCACAGATACGCAGTATTTT. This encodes CATSDSPAGATDTQYF.

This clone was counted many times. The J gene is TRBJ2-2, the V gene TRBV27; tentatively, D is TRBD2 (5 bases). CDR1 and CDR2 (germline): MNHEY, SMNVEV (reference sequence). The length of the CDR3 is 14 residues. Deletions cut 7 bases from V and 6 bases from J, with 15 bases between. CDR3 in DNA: TGTGCCAGCAAGCCTTTATTGGAGGCCGGGGAGCTGTTTTTT. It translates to CASKPLLEAGELFF.

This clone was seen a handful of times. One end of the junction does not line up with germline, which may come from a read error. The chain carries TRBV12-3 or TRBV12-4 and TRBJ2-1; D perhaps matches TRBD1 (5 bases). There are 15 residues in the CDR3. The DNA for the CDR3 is TGTACCAGCAGTTTAAGGCAGGGCCCATACAATGAGCAGTTCTTC. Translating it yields CTSSLRQGPYNEQFF.

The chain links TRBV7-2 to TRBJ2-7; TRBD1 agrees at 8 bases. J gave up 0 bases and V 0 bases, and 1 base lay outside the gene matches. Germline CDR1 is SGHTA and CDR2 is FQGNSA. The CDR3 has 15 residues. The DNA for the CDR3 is TGTGCCAGCAGCTTAGCGACAGGGGCCTCCTACGAGCAGTACTTC. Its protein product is CASSLATGASYEQYF.

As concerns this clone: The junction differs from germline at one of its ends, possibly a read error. CDR3: CPSGLVLNFGNTIYF. In DNA form, the CDR3 reads TGCCCTAGTGGTTTGGTACTTAATTTCGGAAACACCATATATTTT. The chain combines TRBV12-5 with TRBJ1-3; D unresolved. Germline V gives CDR1 LGHNT, CDR2 FRNRAP. This CDR3 comprises 15 residues.

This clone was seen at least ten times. CDR3 residues: CATSRDRGLQAEQYF. The CDR3 coding sequence is TGTGCCACCAGCAGAGATCGGGGTCTCCAGGCCGAGCAGTACTTC. The chain couples TRBV15 to TRBJ2-7, with D possibly matching TRBD2 (5 bases). CDR1 is LNHNV, CDR2 YYDKDF, per germline (reference sequence). Trimming removed 0 bases from V and 6 bases from J, with 15 bases in between. The CDR3 loop spans 15 amino acids.

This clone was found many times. The DNA of the CDR3 is TGTGCCAGCAGCTTAGTTAACTATGGCTACACCTTC. Its translation: CASSLVNYGYTF. The chain has TRBV7-8 and TRBJ1-2; D uncertain. CDR3 length: 12 amino acids. V was shortened by 1 base and J by 1 base, with 1 base between the two germline ends. Germline V gene data show CDR1 as SGHVS and CDR2 as FQNEAQ.

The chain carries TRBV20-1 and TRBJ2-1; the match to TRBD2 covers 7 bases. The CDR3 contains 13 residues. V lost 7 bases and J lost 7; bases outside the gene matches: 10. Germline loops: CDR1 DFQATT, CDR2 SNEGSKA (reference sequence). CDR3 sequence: CSGSGGGLNEQFF. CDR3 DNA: TGCAGTGGGTCGGGAGGAGGGTTGAATGAGCAGTTCTTC.

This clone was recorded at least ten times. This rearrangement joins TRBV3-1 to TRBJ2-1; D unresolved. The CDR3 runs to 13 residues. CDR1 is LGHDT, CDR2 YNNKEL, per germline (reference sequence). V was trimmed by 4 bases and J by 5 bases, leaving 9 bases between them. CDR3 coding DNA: TGTGCCAGCAGCCTTCAGGAGAACAATGAGCAGTTCTTC. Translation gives CASSLQENNEQFF.

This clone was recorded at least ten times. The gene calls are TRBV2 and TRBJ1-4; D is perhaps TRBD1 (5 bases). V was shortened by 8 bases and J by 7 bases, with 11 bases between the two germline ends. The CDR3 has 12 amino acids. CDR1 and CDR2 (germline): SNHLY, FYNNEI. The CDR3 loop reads CASGGLGEKLFF. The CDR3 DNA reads TGTGCCAGCGGGGGGTTGGGTGAAAAACTGTTTTTT.

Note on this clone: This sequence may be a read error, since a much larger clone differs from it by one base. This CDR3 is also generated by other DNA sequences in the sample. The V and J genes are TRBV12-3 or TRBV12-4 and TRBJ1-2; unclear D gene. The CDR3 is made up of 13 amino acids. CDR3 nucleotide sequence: TGCGCCAGCCGATCTACAGAGATTGGTCATGGTACCTTC. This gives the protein CASRSTEIGHGTF.

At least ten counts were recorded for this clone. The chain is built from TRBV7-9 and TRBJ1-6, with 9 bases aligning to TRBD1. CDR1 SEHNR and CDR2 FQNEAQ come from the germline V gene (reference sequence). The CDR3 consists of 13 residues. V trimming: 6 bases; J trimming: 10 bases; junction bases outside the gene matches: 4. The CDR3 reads CASSTTGGSPLHF. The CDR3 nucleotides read TGTGCCAGCAGTACGACAGGGGGATCACCCCTCCACTTT.

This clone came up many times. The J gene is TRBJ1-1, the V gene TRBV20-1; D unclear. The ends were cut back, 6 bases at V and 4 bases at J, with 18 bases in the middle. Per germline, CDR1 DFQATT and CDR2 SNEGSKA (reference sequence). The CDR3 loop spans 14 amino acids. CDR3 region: CSASNTGVGTEAFF. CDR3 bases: TGCAGTGCGTCCAATACCGGGGTCGGCACTGAAGCTTTCTTT.

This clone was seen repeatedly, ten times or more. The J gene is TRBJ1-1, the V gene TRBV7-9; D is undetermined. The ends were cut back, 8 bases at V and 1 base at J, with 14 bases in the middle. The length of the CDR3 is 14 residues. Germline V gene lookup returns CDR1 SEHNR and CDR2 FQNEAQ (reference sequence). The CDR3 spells CASQEASGNTEAFF. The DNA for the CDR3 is TGTGCCAGCCAGGAGGCGTCCGGGAACACTGAAGCTTTCTTT.